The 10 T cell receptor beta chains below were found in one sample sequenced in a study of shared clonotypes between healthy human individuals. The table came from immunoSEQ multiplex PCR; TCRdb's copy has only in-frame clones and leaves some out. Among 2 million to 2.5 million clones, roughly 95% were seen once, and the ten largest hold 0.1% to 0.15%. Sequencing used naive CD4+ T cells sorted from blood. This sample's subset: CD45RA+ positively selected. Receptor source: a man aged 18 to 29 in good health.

The CDR3 is CASSRDRGRHMNTEAFF. The CDR3 DNA reads TGCGCCAGCAGCAGGGACAGGGGTCGCCACATGAACACTGAAGCTTTCTTT. The chain joins TRBV5-1 to TRBJ1-1; 10 bases line up with TRBD1. CDR3 length equals 17 residues. The V gene's germline CDR1 is SGHRS and CDR2 YFSETQ. V shed 4 bases, J shed 0 bases, and the junction held 9 bases outside the gene matches.

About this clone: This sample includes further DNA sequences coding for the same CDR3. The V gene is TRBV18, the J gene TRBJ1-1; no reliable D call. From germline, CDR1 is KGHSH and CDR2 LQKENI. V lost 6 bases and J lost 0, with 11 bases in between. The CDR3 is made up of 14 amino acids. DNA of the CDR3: TGTGCCAGCTCCCTAGGCCAGATGAACACTGAAGCTTTCTTT. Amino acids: CASSLGQMNTEAFF.

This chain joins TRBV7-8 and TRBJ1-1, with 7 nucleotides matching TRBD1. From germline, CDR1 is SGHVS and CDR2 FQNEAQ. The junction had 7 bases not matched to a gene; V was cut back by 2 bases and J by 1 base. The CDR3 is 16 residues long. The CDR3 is CASSLFDRDWNTEAFF. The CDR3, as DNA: TGTGCCAGCAGCTTATTCGACAGGGACTGGAACACTGAAGCTTTCTTT.

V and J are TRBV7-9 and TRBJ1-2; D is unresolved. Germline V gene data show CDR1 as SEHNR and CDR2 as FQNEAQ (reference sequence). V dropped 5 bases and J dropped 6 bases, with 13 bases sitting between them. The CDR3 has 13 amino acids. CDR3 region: CASSQDKNHGYTF. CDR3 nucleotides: TGTGCCAGCAGCCAAGACAAGAATCATGGCTACACCTTC.

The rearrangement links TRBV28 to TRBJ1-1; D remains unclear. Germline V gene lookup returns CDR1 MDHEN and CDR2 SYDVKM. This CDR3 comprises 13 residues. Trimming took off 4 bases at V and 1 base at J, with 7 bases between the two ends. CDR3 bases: TGTGCCAGCAGTTCGGACTGGAACACTGAAGCTTTCTTT. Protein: CASSSDWNTEAFF.

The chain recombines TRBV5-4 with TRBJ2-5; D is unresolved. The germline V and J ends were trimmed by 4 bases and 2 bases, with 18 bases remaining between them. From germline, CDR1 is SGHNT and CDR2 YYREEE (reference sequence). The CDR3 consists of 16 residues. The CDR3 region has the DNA TGTGCCAGCAGCCCGGTGATGGCCCCTACTCAAGAGACCCAGTACTTC. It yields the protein CASSPVMAPTQETQYF. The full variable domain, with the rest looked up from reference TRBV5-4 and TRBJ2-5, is ETGVTQSPTHLIKTRGQQVTLRCSSQSGHNTVSWYQQALGQGPQFIFQYYREEENGRGNFPPRFSGLQFPNYSSELNVNALELDDSALYLCASSPVMAPTQETQYFGPGTRLLVL.

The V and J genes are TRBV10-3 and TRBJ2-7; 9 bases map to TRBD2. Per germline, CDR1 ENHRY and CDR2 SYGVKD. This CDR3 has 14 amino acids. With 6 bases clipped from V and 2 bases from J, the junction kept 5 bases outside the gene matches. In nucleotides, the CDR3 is TGTGCCATCAGCGGGACTAGCCCCACCTACGAGCAGTACTTC. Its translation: CAISGTSPTYEQYF.

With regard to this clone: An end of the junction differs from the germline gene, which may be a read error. The CDR3 region is CASSSGTRVSDF. CDR3 DNA: TGTGCCAGCAGTTCCGGGACTAGAGTATCGGACTTC. The V gene is TRBV5-6, the J gene TRBJ2-7; 8 bases are a match to TRBD2. Germline loops: CDR1 SGHDT, CDR2 YYEEEE. The CDR3 is 12 residues long. Drawing the rest from reference TRBV5-6 and TRBJ2-7, the complete variable domain is DAGVTQSPTHLIKTRGQQVTLRCSPKSGHDTVSWYQQALGQGPQFIFQYYEEEERQRGNFPDRFSGHQFPNYSSELNVNALLLGDSALYLCASSSGTRVSDFGPGTRLTVT.

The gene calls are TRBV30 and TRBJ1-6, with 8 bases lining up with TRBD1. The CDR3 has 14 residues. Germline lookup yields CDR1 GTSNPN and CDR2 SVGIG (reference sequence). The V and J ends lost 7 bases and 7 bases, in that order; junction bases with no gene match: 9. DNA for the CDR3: TGTGCCTATCTTAAGACAGGGGCCAATTCACCCCTCCACTTT. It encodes CAYLKTGANSPLHF.

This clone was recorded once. The CDR3 here is CASSIGGSRGHFYEQYF. Here the CDR3 DNA reads TGTGCCAGTAGTATAGGAGGCAGTCGGGGGCATTTCTACGAGCAGTACTTC. The gene calls are TRBV19 and TRBJ2-7; D might be TRBD1 or TRBD2, each matching 6 bases. The germline CDR1 and CDR2 sequences are LNHDA and SQIVND (reference sequence). The CDR3 has 17 amino acids. V lost 1 base to trimming and J lost 3 bases, with 19 bases between them.